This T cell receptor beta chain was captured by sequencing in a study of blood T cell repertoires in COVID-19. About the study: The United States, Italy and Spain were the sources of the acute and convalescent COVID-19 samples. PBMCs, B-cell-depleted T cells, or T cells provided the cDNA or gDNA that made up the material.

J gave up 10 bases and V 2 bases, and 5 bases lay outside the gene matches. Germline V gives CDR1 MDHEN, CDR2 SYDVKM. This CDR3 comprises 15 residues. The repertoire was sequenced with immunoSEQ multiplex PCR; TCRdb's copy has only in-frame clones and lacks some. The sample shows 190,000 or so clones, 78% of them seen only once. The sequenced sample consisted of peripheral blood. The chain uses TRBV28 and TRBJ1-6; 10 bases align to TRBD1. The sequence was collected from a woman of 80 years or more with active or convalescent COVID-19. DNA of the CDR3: TGTGCCAGCAGTTTAGAGGACAGGGGGATCTCACCCCTCCACTTT. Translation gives CASSLEDRGISPLHF.